This T cell receptor (beta chain) was sequenced during a study of cytomegalovirus exposure and HLA in healthy donors. As for the study in general: Within an early data release were about 85 million unique TCRs drawn from HLA-typed donors. The Caucasian-associated ancestry cluster held about 80% of a few hundred genotyped donors.

Study-wide results and limits: Most observed TCR sequences were rare, whereas some public TCRs were detected in many donors. In an earlier analysis, productive rearrangement rates for most beta V segments clustered near 87% or 30%.

Germline V gives CDR1 MGHRA, CDR2 YSYEKL. The V and J ends lost 5 bases and 1 base respectively, with 15 bases between them. The CDR3 consists of 15 residues. This clone appeared a few times. The target antigen is unknown. In the PCR, 60 Vbeta and 13 Jbeta primers were used. TCRdb's copy holds only in-frame clones and misses some; the assay was immunoSEQ multiplex PCR. The sample yields under 150,000 clones, approximately 9% seen once. V is TRBV4-1 and J is TRBJ2-7, with a weak D call TRBD1 (6 bases). The clonotype was recovered from a male donor in good health and CMV-seronegative. Sequencing was done on a sample of PBMCs. The CDR3 DNA sequence: TGCGCCAGCAGCATACGCCGGACAGAGTCCTACGAGCAGTACTTC. The encoded protein is CASSIRRTESYEQYF.